This TCR beta chain was obtained from a study of blood T cell repertoires in COVID-19. Background on the study: COVID-19 samples, acute and convalescent, were from the United States, Italy and Spain.

Original handling: Reference gene primer amplification in the assay estimated nucleated cell counts. The assay was immunoSEQ multiplex PCR, and TCRdb's table has in-frame clones only and misses some. That table is the source of V, J and clone size, and D and trimming were worked out from the DNA. The sample has about 240,000 clones; about 89% are singletons. Allocation to cohorts depended on clinical history reported by the participants. V dropped 7 bases and J dropped 4 bases, with 12 bases sitting between them. The CDR3 is made up of 13 amino acids. The germline V gene has CDR1 KGHDR and CDR2 SFDVKD.

Sequenced input: PBMCs or T cells enriched from blood (not recorded which). This TCR derives from a woman in her twenties or thirties who had recovered from COVID-19. The chain combines TRBV24-1 with TRBJ1-1; D uncertain. This CDR3 is CATRDFRGTEAFF. The CDR3 region has the DNA TGTGCCACCAGGGACTTTAGAGGCACTGAAGCTTTCTTT.